This T cell receptor beta chain was identified in a study of cytomegalovirus exposure and HLA in healthy donors. Use of 60 Vbeta and 13 Jbeta primers characterized the PCR. Data came from immunoSEQ multiplex PCR; TCRdb stores just in-frame clones and leaves some out. The sample lists about 76,000 clones; around 80% were seen once. This CDR3 has 14 amino acids. After removal of 5 bases from V and 2 bases from J, the junction contained 2 bases not matched to a gene. Germline assignment: CDR1 MDHEN and CDR2 SYDVKM. The source material was PBMCs. This sequence was found in a male donor in good health and CMV-seropositive. The chain has TRBV28 and TRBJ1-5; TRBD1 agrees at 8 bases. CDR3 nucleotides: TGTGCCAGCAGTCAGGACAGGGGCAATCAGCCCCAGCATTTT. This translates into CASSQDRGNQPQHF.